This T cell receptor beta chain is drawn from a study of cytomegalovirus exposure and HLA in healthy donors (dated by TCRdb to 2017 to 2019). Broadly, across the study: An earlier analysis of several hundred of the donors reported 276 Gb of sequence data and around 120 million unique TCR beta sequences obtained from about 170 million T cells. A later genetic analysis took genome-wide SNP genotypes for about three fifths of the 666 donors and used that subset as a discovery cohort. The later analysis used no new phenotypic data to find candidate immune exposures, relying instead on TCR beta sequences and their occurrence across donors. On average, roughly 200,000 unique TCR beta nucleotide sequences were sequenced per donor among 350 to 400 genotyped donors of the cohort, with 15% to 20% of those sequences being non-productive. The number of donors typed differed by locus, with 629-630 for A, B, C, DRB1 and DQB1, 522 for DQA1, about 610 for DPA1, and some 470 for DPB1. A separate validation cohort of some 130 different subjects was used in addition to the approximately 640-subject first cohort. Class I and class II HLA loci were covered by the typing at four-digit resolution. A few DR-DQ haplotypes were treated as single units for association and clustering because of strong linkage in the cohort. To study patterns of TCR occurrence, a later analysis re-analyzed previously published TCR beta repertoires from around 670 donors and added high-resolution HLA genotyping. The study profiled the T cell repertoires of some 610 subjects by immunosequencing and related them to cytomegalovirus serostatus. Donor age, sex, ethnicity and CMV serostatus were compiled together with the repertoire data. An early release covering more than 500 HLA-typed donors comprised 300 to 350 gigabases of sequencing data and tens of millions of unique TCR sequences. Every discovery cohort repertoire had been produced on one sequencing platform. An earlier analysis of 587 of the donors used high-throughput TCR beta sequencing to judge whether each TCR beta V gene segment behaved as functional or pseudogenic. High-throughput TCR immunosequencing, statistical association of individual TCRs with disease status, and machine learning were combined to predict cytomegalovirus infection status. The genetic ancestry cluster associated with self-reported Caucasian donors included 70% to 85% of the roughly 410 genotyped donors. The study was designed to test whether signatures of past pathogen exposure could be identified by cataloging public T cell receptors.

The library was made by the immunoSEQ multiplex PCR assay. The multiplex PCR relied on a mix of 60 forward primers for TCR Vbeta segments and 13 reverse primers for TCR Jbeta segments. A multiplex PCR assay on genomic DNA amplified the CDR3 region of rearranged TCR beta genes. Amplified TCR beta libraries were sequenced as 87-base-pair reads on the Illumina HiSeq System. As for the authors' bioinformatics: In a later analysis, some 80 million unique TCR beta chains were counted across the 650 to 750 repertoires, and around 11 million of these chains were shared by at least two donors. Raw reads were error-corrected and collapsed into unique sequences with a nearest-neighbor algorithm that merged closely related sequences to remove PCR and sequencing errors. V, D and J gene segments were assigned by aligning CDR3 sequences to IMGT reference sequences. For a sequence to be retained, a match of at least six nucleotides to both a V gene segment and a J gene segment was required. A rearrangement was called productive if the CDR3 had no stop codons and remained in frame with V and J, and every other rearrangement was called non-productive. CDR3 was defined by IMGT convention, running from the second conserved V-encoded cysteine to the conserved J-encoded phenylalanine. The earlier analysis of a few hundred of the donors excluded sequences that lacked an unambiguous match to a single V gene segment. In an earlier analysis of some 590 of the donors, V segments were called functional above 56.7% productive rearrangements and were called segregating when the between-donor standard deviation exceeded 5%. A statistical classification framework was built for diagnosing cytomegalovirus status from the catalog of TCR beta chain sequences. A later analysis assigned V and J genes by comparing TCR nucleotide sequences with IMGT/GENE-DB human TR gene sequences. Using the TCRdist pipeline, a later analysis assigned CDR3 sequences along with most-parsimonious VDJ recombination scenarios. In a later analysis, each TCR beta chain was defined by its CDR3 amino acid sequence together with its V-gene family, and reads lacking a unique V-gene family were excluded. As a way to deal with suspected cross-contamination and a sequencing artifact, a later analysis dropped under 600 nucleotide sequences that were highly shared and had low generation probability. In a later analysis, a clonal expansion index for each public chain was calculated from normalized within-repertoire ranks of inferred template counts. In a later analysis, generation probabilities were computed with a VDJ recombination model fitted to out-of-frame rearrangements, and the resulting probabilities were checked against IGoR. In a later analysis, TCR-TCR, TCR-HLA and TCR-CMV co-occurrence was scored with hypergeometric tests, and a repertoire-size bias correction was applied to TCR pairs. A later analysis estimated false discovery rates by permuting HLA or CMV assignments 20 times. In a later analysis, co-occurring TCRs were grouped using DBSCAN, and TCRdist sequence similarity was added for clustering within HLA-allele-positive subsets. Co-occurrence clustering excluded repertoires with fewer than 30,000 or more than 120,000 public chains, plus five with anomalous nucleotide sharing. The table was pulled from immuneACCESS by TCRdb, which kept in-frame rearrangements only. Such tables lose some clones; where checked, under half of the loss comes from unresolved V genes, and the rest has no known cause. V, J and clone size are those of that table, while D and trimming were read from the DNA. For this sample the table gives approximately 180,000 clones, of which just over 75% were detected only once. Together, the top ten hold roughly 1.4% of the sample.

The paper's findings and limits, for the study overall: Strong co-occurrence of HLA alleles, especially DR and DQ, made assigning TCR associations to individual alleles difficult. The presence/absence analyses assumed that sequencing depth was roughly uniform across donors, and that assumption may not be true. According to the authors, the approach could potentially be generalized to other disease states and immunological phenotypes. A few of the identified cytomegalovirus-associated TCR beta chains were confirmed in vitro to be specific for cytomegalovirus antigens. A later genetic analysis reported fewer N-insertions in productive TCRs among donors in an Asian-associated ancestry cluster than the roughly 700-donor mean. This cohort had only TCR beta chains sequenced, and the lack of alpha or paired-chain data limited which features could be detected. Compared with equally common non-associated chains, HLA-associated TCR beta chains in a later analysis were more clonally expanded and had lower generation probabilities. The study gave a list of 150 to 200 TCR beta chains associated with cytomegalovirus. A later analysis found that most CMV-associated TCR beta chains appeared HLA-restricted, with HLA associations seemingly driven largely by CMV exposure. The earlier analysis of 450 to 700 of the donors excluded about 16 rarely observed V segments, including chromosome 9 orphons, because counts were too low. In both the original and validation cohorts, the classifier was reported to diagnose cytomegalovirus status with high specificity and sensitivity. In an earlier analysis of some 500 of the donors, most TCR beta V segments appeared in productive rearrangements about 87% or about 30% of the time, broadly matching IMGT annotations. Immune exposure information for the cohort was limited to CMV serostatus. A cluster of highly shared sequence variants was judged likely to be a technical artifact of the sequencing pipeline. HLA typing was unavailable for some donors at each locus, so association tests used only the typed subset. A later analysis found that TCR association rates varied across HLA loci, with DRB1 alleles showing the most associated TCRs and HLA-C alleles the fewest. A later genetic analysis associated a missense DCLRE1C variant with V-gene and J-gene trimming of TCR beta chains, and an independent cohort replicated the association. In a later analysis, several top co-occurrence clusters were reported to appear linked to parvovirus B19, influenza, CMV and Epstein-Barr virus. At a false discovery rate of 0.05, a later analysis linked under 20,000 TCR beta sequences to specific HLA alleles. Across donors, most TCR sequences were observed very rarely, whereas some public TCRs were present in many individuals. Correlated functional status among segregating V segments might reflect linkage disequilibrium, but an unknown experimental factor could not be ruled out. A further reported finding was that TCR beta sequences accurately predicted the HLA-A and HLA-B alleles for most subjects in the first cohort. Because the 87-base-pair reads could not distinguish some IMGT-functional V segments, including TRBV6-2 and TRBV6-3, those segments were excluded.

In total, 600 or so healthy bone marrow donors made up the cohort. All cohort members were sampled while nominally healthy, although unrecorded immune exposures were likely present. The donor tested CMV seropositive and was one of the 289 seropositive cohort members. Each donor provided a peripheral blood sample, and peripheral blood mononuclear cells were used for TCR beta sequencing. The Qiagen DNeasy Blood Extraction Kit was used to extract genomic DNA from the blood cell samples. Including cysteine and phenylalanine, the CDR3 has 14 amino acids. The entry retains the CDR3 DNA only, 42 bases that are in frame from base 1. The germline V end is reduced by 3 bases and the J end by 2 bases; junction bases left unmatched: 4. From the germline V gene (reference sequence), CDR1 is GTSNPN and CDR2 is SVGIG. Comments on this clone: The antigen this receptor binds is unknown. No per-base quality is available; no much larger clone lies one base away.

The sample was PBMCs. This TCR derives from a woman in her twenties or thirties in good health and CMV-seropositive. The chain is assembled from TRBV30 and TRBJ2-7; 10 of the junction bases match TRBD1. The CDR3 here reads CAWSTGTGAYEQYF. The DNA sequence is TGTGCCTGGAGCACCGGGACAGGGGCCTACGAGCAGTACTTC.